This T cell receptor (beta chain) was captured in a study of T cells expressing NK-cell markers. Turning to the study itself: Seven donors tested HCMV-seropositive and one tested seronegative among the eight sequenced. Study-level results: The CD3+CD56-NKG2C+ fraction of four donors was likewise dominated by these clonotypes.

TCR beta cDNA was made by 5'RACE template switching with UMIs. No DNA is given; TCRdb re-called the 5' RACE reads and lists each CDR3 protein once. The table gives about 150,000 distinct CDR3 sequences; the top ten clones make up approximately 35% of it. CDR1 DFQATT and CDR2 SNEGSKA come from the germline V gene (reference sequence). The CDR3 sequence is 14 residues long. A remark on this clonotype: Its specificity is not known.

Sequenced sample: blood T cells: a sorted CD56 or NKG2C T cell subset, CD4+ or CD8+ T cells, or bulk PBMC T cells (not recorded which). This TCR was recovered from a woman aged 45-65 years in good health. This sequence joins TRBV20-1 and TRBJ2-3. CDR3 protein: CSARDVQGTDTQYF.